This TCR beta chain was recovered during a study of molecular identifiers for immune sequencing clone quantification. Study results and caveats: Underestimated sizes of highly expanded clones could result from identical TCR molecules that share a barcode.

Sorted cells numbering roughly 18,000 to 1,100,000, with 10%, 30% or 50% RNA, yielded the naive CD8 libraries. In the sort, naive CD8 T cells were defined as CD8+CD4-CCR7+CD45RA+. In this sample, this clonotype turned up a few times. Its antigen is unknown. Germline CDR1 SGHAT, CDR2 FQNNGV. V lost 3 bases and J lost 5; bases outside the gene matches: 4. This CDR3 region has 13 residues. TCRdb fed the PCR reads into MiXCR, producing one record per CDR3 protein. The sample has approximately 550,000 distinct CDR3 sequences, about 20% seen once. The sequence was collected from a human donor in good health. Some libraries in this study had Jurkat cell RNA spiked in. What was sequenced was naive CD8+ T cells from blood, with Jurkat cell RNA spiked in. The subset here: FACS-sorted CD8+CD4-CCR7+CD45RA+ naive T cells. The J gene is TRBJ2-7, the V gene TRBV11-2, with 7 bases matching TRBD1. The CDR3: CASSFYDRDEQYF. The CDR3 coding sequence is TGTGCCAGCAGCTTCTACGACAGGGACGAGCAGTACTTC.